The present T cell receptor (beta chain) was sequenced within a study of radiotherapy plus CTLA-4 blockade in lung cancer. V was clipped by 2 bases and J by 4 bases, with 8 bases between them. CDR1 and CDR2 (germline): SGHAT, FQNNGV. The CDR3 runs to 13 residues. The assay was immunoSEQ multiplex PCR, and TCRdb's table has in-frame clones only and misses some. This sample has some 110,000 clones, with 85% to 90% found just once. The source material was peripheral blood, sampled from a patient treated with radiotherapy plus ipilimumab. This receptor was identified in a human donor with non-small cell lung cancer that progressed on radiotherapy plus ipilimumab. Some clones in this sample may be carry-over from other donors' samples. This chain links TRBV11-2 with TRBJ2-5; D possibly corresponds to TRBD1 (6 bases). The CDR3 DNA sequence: TGTGCCAGCAGCTTATGGGGGCTAGAGACCCAGTACTTC. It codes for CASSLWGLETQYF.